This T cell receptor beta chain was sequenced in a study of OX40 agonist ivuxolimab in advanced cancers. Broader study findings: CD8+ T cells were the subset that, on average, had more expanded clones than CD4+.

Profiling relied on immunoSEQ multiplex PCR, and the TCRdb table lists in-frame clones only, not all of them. Here the sample spans fewer than 90,000 clones, around nine tenths being singletons. Sampled blood was obtained at baseline, cycle 4 day 1, and cycle 7 day 1. CDR1 and CDR2 (germline): SEHNR, FQNEAQ (reference sequence). With 0 bases clipped from V and 4 bases from J, the junction kept 5 bases outside the gene matches. The CDR3 covers 16 residues. Turning to this clone: Its matching antigen is unknown.

This sequence was found in an adult with an advanced solid tumor such as melanoma, head and neck, liver or kidney cancer. The chain links TRBV7-9 to TRBJ2-2; the match to TRBD1 covers 7 bases. Sequenced material: CD4+ or CD8+ T cells sorted from blood, taken in a trial of the OX40 agonist ivuxolimab. The CDR3 loop reads CASSLAPGTATGELFF. CDR3 coding DNA: TGTGCCAGCAGCTTAGCCCCCGGGACAGCCACCGGGGAGCTGTTTTTT.